Many counts were recorded for the clone carrying this T cell receptor beta chain. The V gene's germline CDR1 is MNHEY and CDR2 SVGEGT. V lost 6 bases to trimming and J lost 5 bases, with 16 bases between them. This CDR3 is built from 14 residues. The record originates from a study of T cells after yellow fever vaccination. A process of 5'RACE template switching, which added a universal primer site and UMIs, was used to make TCR cDNA. From the 5' RACE reads, TCRdb called clonotypes with MiXCR, one entry per CDR3 protein. The sample yields 30,000 to 40,000 distinct CDR3 sequences, more than 6.5% seen once. Whole-study results and caveats: Clones from primary vaccination mostly reappeared after the booster (approximately 95% CD4, less than 90% CD8).

The starting material was PBMCs, either bulk or a sorted T-cell subset (CD4+, CD8+, memory, or dextramer-sorted; not recorded which), obtained on the day of the first yellow fever vaccination. This chain connects TRBV6-2 or TRBV6-3 to TRBJ2-5; maybe TRBD2 (6 bases). The sequence came from a man aged 18 to 35 who received the YFV17D yellow fever vaccine. Written as DNA, the CDR3 is TGTGCCAGCAGCCCGGGACTCTCGGCGGAGACCCAGTACTTC. The encoded protein is CASSPGLSAETQYF.